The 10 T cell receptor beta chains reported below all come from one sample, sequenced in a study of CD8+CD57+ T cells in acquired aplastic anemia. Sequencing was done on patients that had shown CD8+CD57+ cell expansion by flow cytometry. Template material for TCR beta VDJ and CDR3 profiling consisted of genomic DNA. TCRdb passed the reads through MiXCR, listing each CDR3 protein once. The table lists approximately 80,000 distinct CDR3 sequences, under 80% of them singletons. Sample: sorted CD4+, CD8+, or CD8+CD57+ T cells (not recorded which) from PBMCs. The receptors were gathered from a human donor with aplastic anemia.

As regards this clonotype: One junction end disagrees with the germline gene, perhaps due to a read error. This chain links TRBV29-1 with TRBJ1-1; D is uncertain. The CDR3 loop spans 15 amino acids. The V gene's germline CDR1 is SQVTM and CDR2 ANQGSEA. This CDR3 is CSVGPGSNMNTEAFF. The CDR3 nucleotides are TGCAGCGTTGGACCTGGGTCTAACATGAACACTGAGGCTTTCTTT.

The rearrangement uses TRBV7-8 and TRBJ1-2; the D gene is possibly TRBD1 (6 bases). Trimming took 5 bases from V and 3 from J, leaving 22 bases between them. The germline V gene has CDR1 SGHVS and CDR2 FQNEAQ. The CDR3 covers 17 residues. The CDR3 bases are TGTGCCAGCAGCACCCTGCTCGGCAGCAAGGGGGACTATGGCTACACCTTC. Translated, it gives CASSTLLGSKGDYGYTF.

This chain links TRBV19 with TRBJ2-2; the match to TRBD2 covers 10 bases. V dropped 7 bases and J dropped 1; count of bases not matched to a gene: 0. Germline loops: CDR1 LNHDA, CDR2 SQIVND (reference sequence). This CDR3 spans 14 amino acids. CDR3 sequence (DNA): TGTGCCAGTACTAGCGGGGGGAACACCGGGGAGCTGTTTTTT. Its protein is CASTSGGNTGELFF.

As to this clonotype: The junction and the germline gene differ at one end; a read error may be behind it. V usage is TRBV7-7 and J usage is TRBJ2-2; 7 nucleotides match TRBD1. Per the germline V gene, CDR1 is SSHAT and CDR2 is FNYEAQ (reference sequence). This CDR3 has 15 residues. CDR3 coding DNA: TGTGCTAGCAGCTTAGGGGGCGCAGACACCGGGGAGCTGTTTTTT. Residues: CASSLGGADTGELFF.

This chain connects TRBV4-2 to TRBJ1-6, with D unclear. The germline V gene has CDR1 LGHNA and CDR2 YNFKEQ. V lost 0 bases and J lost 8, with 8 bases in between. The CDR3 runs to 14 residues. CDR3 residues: CASSQDRRDSPLHF. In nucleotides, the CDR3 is TGTGCCAGCAGCCAAGACAGGAGGGATTCACCCCTCCACTTT.

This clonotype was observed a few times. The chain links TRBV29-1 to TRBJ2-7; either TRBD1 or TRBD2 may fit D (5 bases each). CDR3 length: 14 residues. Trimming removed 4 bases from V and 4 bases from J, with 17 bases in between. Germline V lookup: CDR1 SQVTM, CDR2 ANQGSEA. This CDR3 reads CSVGDDIGRYEQYF. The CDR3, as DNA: TGCAGCGTTGGGGACGACATTGGGCGGTACGAGCAGTACTTC.

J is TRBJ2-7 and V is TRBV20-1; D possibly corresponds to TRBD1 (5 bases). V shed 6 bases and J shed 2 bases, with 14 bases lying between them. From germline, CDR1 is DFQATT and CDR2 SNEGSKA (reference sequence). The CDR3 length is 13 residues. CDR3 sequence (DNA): TGCAGTGCGTCCCGACCGGACACCTACGAGCAGTACTTC. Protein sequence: CSASRPDTYEQYF.

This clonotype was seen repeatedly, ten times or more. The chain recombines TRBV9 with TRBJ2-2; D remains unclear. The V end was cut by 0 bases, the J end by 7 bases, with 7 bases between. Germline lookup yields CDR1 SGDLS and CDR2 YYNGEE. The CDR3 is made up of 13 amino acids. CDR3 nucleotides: TGTGCCAGCAGCGTAGCAGACCTCGGGGAGCTGTTTTTT. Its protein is CASSVADLGELFF.

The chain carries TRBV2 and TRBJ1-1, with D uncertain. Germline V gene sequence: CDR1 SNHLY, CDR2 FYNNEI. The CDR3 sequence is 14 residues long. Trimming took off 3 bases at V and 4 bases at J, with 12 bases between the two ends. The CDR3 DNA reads TGTGCCAGCAGTGATCCCGCGGGGAGCACTGAAGCTTTCTTT. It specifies CASSDPAGSTEAFF.

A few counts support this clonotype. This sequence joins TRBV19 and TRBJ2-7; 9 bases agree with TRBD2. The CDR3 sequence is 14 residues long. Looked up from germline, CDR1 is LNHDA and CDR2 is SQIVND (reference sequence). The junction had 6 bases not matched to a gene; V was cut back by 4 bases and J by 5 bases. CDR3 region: CASSTGLAGNEQYF. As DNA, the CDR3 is TGTGCCAGTAGTACGGGACTAGCCGGCAACGAGCAGTACTTC.